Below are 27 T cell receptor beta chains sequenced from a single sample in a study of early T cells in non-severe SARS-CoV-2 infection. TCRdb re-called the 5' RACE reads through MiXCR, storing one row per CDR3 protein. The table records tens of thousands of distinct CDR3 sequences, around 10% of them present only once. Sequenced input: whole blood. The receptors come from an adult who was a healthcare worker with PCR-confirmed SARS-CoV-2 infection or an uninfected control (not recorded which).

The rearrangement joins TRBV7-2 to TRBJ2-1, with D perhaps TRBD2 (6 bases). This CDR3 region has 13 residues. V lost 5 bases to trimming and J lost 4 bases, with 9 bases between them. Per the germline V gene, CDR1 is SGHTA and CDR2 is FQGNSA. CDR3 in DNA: TGTGCCAGCAGCACGGGACTTTACAATGAGCAGTTCTTC. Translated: CASSTGLYNEQFF. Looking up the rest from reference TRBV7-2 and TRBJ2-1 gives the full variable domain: GAGVSQSPSNKVTEKGKDVELRCDPISGHTALYWYRQSLGQGLEFLIYFQGNSAPDKSGLPSDRFSAERTGGSVSTLTIQRTQQEDSAVYLCASSTGLYNEQFFGPGTRLTVL.

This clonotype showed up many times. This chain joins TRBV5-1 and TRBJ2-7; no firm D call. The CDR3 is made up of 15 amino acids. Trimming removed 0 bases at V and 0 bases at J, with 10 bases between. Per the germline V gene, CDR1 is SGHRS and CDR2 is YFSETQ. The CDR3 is CASSLGGAFSYEQYF. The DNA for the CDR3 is TGCGCCAGCAGCTTGGGTGGAGCCTTCTCCTACGAGCAGTACTTC.

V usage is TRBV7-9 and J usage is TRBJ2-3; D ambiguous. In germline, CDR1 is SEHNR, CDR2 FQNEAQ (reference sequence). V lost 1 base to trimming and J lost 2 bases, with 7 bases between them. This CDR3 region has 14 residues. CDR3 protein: CASSLDGATDTQYF. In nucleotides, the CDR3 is TGTGCCAGCAGCTTAGACGGCGCCACAGATACGCAGTATTTT. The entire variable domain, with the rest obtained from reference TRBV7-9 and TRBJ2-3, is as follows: DTGVSQNPRHKITKRGQNVTFRCDPISEHNRLYWYRQTLGQGPEFLTYFQNEAQLEKSRLLSDRFSAERPKGSFSTLEIQRTEQGDSAMYLCASSLDGATDTQYFGPGTRLTVL.

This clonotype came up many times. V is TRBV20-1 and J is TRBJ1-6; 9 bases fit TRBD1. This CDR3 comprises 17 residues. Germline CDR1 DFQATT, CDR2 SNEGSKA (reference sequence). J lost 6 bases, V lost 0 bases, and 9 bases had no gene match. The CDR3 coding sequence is TGCAGTGCTAGAGAGATACAGGGGGCCATAGGTAATTCACCCCTCCACTTT. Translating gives CSAREIQGAIGNSPLHF.

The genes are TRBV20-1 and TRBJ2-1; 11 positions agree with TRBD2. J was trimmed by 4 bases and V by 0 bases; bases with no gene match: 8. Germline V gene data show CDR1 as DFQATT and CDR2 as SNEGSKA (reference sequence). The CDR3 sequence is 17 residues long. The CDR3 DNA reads TGCAGTGCTAGAGATTCCGGGACTAGCGGATCGTACAATGAGCAGTTCTTC. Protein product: CSARDSGTSGSYNEQFF.

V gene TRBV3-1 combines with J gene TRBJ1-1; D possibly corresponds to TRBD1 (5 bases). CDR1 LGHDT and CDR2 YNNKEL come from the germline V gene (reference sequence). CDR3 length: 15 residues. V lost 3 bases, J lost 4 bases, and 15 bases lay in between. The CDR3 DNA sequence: TGTGCCAGCAGCCAGGGGATGCAGGGCCTCACTGAAGCTTTCTTT. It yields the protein CASSQGMQGLTEAFF.

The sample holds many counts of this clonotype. The CDR3 coding sequence is TGCAGTGCTAGTAGCATAGCGGGAGTAAAGGCAGATACGCAGTATTTT. Amino acid sequence: CSASSIAGVKADTQYF. The chain carries TRBV20-1 and TRBJ2-3; TRBD2 matches 9 bases. CDR1 and CDR2 from the germline V gene are DFQATT and SNEGSKA (reference sequence). Trimming took 3 bases from V and 4 from J; bases not matched to a gene: 11. This CDR3 comprises 16 residues.

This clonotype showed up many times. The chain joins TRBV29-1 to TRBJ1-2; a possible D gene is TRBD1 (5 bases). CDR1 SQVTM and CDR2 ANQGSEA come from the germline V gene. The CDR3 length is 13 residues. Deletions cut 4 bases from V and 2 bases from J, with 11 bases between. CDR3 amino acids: CSVVGAQNYGYTF. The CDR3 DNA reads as TGCAGCGTTGTAGGGGCGCAGAACTATGGCTACACCTTC.

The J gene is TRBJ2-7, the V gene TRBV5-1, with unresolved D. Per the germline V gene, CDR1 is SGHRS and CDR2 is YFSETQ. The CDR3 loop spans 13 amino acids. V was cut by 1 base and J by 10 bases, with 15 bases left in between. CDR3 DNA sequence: TGCGCCAGCAGCTTGTTTGAAGCTGAGACTCAGTACTTC. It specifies CASSLFEAETQYF.

Here the CDR3 reads CSARSPPGDTQYF. Written as DNA, the CDR3 is TGCAGTGCTAGGTCACCCCCCGGAGATACGCAGTATTTT. This rearrangement joins TRBV20-1 to TRBJ2-3; D not certain. This CDR3 contains 13 residues. Germline CDR1 reads DFQATT; CDR2 reads SNEGSKA (reference sequence). The V gene lost 3 bases and the J gene lost 5 bases, with 12 bases spanning the gap.

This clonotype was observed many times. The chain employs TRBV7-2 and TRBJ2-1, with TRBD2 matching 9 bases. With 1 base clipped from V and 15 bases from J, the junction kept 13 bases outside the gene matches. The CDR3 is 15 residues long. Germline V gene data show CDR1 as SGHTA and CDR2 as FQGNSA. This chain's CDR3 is CASSLEPSGTMSGFF. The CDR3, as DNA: TGTGCCAGCAGCTTAGAGCCTAGCGGGACTATGAGCGGGTTCTTC.

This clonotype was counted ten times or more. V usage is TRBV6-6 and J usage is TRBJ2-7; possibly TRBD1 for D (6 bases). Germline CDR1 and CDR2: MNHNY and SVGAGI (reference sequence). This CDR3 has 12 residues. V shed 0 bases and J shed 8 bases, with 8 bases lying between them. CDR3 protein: CASSYSTGKQYF. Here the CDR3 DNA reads TGTGCCAGCAGTTACTCGACAGGAAAGCAGTACTTC.

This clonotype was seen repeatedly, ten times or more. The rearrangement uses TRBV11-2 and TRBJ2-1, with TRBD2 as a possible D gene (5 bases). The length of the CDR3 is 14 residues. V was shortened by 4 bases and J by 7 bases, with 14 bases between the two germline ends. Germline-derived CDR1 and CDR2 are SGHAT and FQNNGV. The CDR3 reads CASSSNIGINEQFF. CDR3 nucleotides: TGTGCCAGCAGCTCGAATATCGGGATAAATGAGCAGTTCTTC.

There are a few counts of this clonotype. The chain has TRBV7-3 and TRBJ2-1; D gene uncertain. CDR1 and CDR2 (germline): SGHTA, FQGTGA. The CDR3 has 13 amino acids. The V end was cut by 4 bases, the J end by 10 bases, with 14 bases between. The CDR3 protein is CASSSAPAYEQFF. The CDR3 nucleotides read TGTGCCAGCAGCTCCGCTCCGGCGTACGAGCAGTTCTTC.

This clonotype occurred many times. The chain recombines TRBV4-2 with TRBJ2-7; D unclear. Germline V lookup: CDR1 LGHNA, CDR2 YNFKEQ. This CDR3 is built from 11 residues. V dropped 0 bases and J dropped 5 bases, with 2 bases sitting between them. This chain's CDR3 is CASSQENEQYF. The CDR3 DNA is TGTGCCAGCAGCCAAGAAAACGAGCAGTACTTC.

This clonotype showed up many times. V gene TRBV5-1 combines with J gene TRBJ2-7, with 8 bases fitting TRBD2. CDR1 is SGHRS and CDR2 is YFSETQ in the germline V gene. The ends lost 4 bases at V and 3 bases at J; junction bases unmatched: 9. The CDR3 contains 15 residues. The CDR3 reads CASSLTSGVSYEQYF. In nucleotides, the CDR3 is TGCGCCAGCAGCCTCACTAGCGGAGTCAGCTACGAGCAGTACTTC.

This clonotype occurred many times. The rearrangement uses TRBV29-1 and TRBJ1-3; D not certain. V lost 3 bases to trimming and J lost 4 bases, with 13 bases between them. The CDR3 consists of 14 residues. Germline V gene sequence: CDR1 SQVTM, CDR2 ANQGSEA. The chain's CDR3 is CSVEGRGDGNTIYF. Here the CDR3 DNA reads TGCAGCGTTGAGGGTCGGGGAGACGGAAACACCATATATTTT.

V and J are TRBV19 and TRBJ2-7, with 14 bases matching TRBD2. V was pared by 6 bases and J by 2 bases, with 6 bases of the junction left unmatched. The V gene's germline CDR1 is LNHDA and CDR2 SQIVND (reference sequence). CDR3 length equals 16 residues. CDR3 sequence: CASSGTSGRRTYEQYF. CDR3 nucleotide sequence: TGTGCCAGTAGCGGGACTAGCGGGAGAAGGACCTACGAGCAGTACTTC.

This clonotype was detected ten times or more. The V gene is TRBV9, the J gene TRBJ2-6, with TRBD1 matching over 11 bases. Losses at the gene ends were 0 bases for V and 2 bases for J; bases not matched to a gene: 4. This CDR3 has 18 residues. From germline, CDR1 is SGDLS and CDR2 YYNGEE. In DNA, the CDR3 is TGTGCCAGCAGCGTAGCCGGGACAGGGGGTCCTGGGGCCAACGTCCTGACTTTC. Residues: CASSVAGTGGPGANVLTF. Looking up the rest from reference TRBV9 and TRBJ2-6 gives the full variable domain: DSGVTQTPKHLITATGQRVTLRCSPRSGDLSVYWYQQSLDQGLQFLIQYYNGEERAKGNILERFSAQQFPDLHSELNLSSLELGDSALYFCASSVAGTGGPGANVLTFGAGSRLTVL.

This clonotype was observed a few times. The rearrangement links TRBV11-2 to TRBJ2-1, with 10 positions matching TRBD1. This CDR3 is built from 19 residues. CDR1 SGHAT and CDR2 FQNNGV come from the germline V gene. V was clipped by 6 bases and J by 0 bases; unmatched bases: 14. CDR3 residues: CASRGLQGTGVRSYNEQFF. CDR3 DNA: TGTGCCAGCAGGGGGTTACAGGGGACAGGGGTCCGCTCCTACAATGAGCAGTTCTTC.

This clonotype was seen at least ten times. The CDR3 loop is CAWSVPGEGLQPQHF. In DNA, the CDR3 is TGTGCCTGGAGTGTACCCGGGGAGGGACTCCAGCCCCAGCATTTT. J is TRBJ1-5 and V is TRBV30; maybe TRBD1 (5 bases). The CDR3 runs 15 residues. The germline V gene encodes CDR1 GTSNPN and CDR2 SVGIG (reference sequence). V was trimmed by 0 bases and J by 7 bases, leaving 16 bases between them.

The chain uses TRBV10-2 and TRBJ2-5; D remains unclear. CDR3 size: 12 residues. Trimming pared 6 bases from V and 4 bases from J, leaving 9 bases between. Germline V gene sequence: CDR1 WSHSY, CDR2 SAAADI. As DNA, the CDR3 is TGCGCCAGCAGACATAATGGAGAGACCCAGTACTTC. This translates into CASRHNGETQYF.

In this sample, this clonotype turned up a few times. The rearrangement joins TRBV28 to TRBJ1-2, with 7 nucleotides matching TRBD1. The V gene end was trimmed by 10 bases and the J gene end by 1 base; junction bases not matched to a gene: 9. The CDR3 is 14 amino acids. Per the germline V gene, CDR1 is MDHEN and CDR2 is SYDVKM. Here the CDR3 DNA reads TGTGCCACCGAGGGAACAGGGGTTAACTATGGCTACACCTTC. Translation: CATEGTGVNYGYTF.

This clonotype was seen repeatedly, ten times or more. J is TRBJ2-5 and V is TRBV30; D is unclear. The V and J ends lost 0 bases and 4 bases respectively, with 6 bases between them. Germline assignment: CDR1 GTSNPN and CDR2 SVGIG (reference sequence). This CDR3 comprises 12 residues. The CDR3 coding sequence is TGTGCCTGGAGTGTACGAAGAGAGACCCAGTACTTC. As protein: CAWSVRRETQYF.

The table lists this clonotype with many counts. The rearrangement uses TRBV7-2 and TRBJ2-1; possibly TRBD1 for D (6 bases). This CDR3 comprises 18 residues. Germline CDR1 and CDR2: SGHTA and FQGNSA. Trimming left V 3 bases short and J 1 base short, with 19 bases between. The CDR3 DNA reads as TGTGCCAGCAGCTTCCCCTTGGACAGTCAACCGTCCTACAATGAGCAGTTCTTC. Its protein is CASSFPLDSQPSYNEQFF.

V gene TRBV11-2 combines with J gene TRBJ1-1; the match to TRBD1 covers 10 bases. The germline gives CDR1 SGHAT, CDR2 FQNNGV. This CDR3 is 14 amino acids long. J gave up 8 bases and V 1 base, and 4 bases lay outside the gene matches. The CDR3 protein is CASSLGQGAWEAFF. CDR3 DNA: TGTGCCAGCAGCTTAGGACAGGGGGCGTGGGAAGCTTTCTTT.

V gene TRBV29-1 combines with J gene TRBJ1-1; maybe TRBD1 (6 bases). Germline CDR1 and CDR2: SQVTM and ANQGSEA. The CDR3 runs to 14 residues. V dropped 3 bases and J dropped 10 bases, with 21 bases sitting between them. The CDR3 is CSVDKGGFLPRAFF. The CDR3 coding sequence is TGCAGCGTTGATAAAGGGGGATTCCTACCCCGAGCTTTCTTT. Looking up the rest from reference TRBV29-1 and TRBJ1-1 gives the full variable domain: SAVISQKPSRDICQRGTSLTIQCQVDSQVTMMFWYRQQPGQSLTLIATANQGSEATYESGFVIDKFPISRPNLTFSTLTVSNMSPEDSSIYLCSVDKGGFLPRAFFGQGTRLTVV.